This TCR beta chain was captured in a study of T cell repertoires in cytomegalovirus infection. Germline CDR1 MNHEY, CDR2 SMNVEV (reference sequence). Trimming took off 6 bases at V and 0 bases at J, with 12 bases between the two ends. The CDR3 totals 15 residues. About this clonotype itself: The target antigen is unknown.

MiXCR was run by TCRdb on the reads, yielding one entry per CDR3 protein. The sample comprises around 360,000 distinct CDR3 sequences, roughly 34% of which are singletons, and about 13% rests with the top ten. The sequence was obtained from a human donor in good health (CMV status not recorded). Some clones in this sample may be carry-over from other donors' samples. The chain couples TRBV27 to TRBJ1-3, with D perhaps matching TRBD1 (6 bases). The specimen comprised cultured PBMCs, sampled from culture after CMV antigen stimulation. CDR3 DNA sequence: TGTGCCAGCAGGAAAGACAGGAGCTCTGGAAACACCATATATTTT. This codes for CASRKDRSSGNTIYF.